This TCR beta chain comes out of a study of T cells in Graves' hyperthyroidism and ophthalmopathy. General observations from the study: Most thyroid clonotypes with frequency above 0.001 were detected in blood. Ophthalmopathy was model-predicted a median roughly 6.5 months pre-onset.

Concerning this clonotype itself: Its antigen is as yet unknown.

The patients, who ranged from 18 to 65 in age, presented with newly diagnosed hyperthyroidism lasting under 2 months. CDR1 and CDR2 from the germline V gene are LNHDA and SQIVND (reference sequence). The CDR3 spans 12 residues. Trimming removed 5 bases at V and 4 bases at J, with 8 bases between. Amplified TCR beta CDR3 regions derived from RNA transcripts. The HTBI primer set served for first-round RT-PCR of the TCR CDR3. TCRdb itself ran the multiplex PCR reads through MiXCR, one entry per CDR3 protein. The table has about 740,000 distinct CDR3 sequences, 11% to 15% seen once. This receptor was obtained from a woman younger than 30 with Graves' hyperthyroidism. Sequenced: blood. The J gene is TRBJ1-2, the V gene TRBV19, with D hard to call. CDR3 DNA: TGTGCCAGTAGTGTCCCTTTCTATGGCTACACCTTC. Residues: CASSVPFYGYTF.